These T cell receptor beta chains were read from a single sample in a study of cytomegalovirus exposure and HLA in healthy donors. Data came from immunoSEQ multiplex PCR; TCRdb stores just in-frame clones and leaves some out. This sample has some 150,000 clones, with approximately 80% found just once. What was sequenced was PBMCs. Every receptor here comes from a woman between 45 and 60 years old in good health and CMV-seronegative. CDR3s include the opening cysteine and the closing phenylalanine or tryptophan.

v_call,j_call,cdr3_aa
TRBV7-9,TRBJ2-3,CASSPAGDTQYF
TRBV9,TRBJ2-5,CASSVEGRDRGQETQYF
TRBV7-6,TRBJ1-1,CASSLGGGQGASIGTEAFF
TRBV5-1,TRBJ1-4,CASSLEGQPNEKLFF
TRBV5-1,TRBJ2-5,CASSLAQSQETQYF
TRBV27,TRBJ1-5,CASSSRQGASLTNQPQHF
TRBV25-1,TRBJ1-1,CASSDETGELNTEAFF
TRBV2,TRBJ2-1,CASSVPAGGGEQFF
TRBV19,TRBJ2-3,CASSLLDTQYF
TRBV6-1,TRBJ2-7,CASSEAQTEQYF
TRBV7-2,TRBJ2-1,CASSLSGANYNEQFF
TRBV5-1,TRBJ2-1,CASKLERVTPYNEQFF
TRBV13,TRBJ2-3,CASSPRTGGDTQYF
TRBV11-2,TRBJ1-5,CASSSGQGEQPQHF
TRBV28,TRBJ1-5,CASSLGGLRQPQHF
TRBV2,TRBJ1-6,CASSGTTLRNSPLHF
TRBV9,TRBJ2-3,CASSVGGVSSTDTQYF
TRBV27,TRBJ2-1,CASSPRSTGQQQYNEQFF
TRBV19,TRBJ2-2,CASGQGPRTGELFF
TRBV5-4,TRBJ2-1,CASSLELAGYNEQFF
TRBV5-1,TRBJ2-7,CASSFTPGTGSHEQYF
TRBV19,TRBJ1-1,CASSIAGVRNTEAFF
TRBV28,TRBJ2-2,CASSRTGANTGELFF
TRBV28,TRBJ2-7,CASSPPGNYEQYF
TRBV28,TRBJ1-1,CASSIHSRGEAFF
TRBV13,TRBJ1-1,CASSTYPSNEAFF
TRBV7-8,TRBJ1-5,CASSLRQGARGGWGNQPQHF
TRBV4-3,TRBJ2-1,CASSQPGANEQFF
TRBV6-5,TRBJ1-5,CASSPPQGLGQPQHF
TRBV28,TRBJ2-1,CASSLTGTVYNEQFF
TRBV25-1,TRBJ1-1,CASSKQEMNTEAFF
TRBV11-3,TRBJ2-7,CASSLPIRTTGETYEQYF
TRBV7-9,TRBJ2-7,CASSPTGNYEQYF
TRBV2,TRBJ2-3,CASRPGTSDADTQYF
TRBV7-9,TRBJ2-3,CASSFGQNTDTQYF
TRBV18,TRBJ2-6,CASSPRPGQGSSGANVLTF
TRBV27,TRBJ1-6,CASSLRDRGFSYNSPLHF